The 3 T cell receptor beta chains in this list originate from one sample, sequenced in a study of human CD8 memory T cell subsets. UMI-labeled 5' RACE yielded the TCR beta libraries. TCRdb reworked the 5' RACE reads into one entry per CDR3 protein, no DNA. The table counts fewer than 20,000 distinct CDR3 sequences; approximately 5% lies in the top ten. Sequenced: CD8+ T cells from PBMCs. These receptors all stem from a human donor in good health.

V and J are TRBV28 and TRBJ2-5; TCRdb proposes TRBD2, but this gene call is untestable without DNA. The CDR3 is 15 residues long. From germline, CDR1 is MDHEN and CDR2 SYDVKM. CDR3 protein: CASSPITGGRETQYF.

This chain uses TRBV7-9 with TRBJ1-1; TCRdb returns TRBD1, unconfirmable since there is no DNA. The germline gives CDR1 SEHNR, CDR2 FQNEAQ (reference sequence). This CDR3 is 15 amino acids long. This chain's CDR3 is CASSSRTGESTEAFF.

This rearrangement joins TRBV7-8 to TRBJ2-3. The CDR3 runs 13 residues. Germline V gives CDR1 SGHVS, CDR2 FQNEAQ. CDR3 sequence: CASRPTSADTQYF.